A single T cell receptor (beta chain) is shown here with its context. Its antigen target is currently unknown. No qualities accompany the bases; no much larger clone lies one base away. The germline V gene specifies KGHSH as CDR1 and LQKENI as CDR2. The CDR3 spans 15 residues, from the cysteine through the phenylalanine. The sequence is cut down to CDR3 DNA, 45 bases in frame from base 1. V is trimmed back by 3 bases and J by 3 bases, and the junction contains 8 bases that no gene match accounts for. This sample is part of a study of blood T cell repertoires in COVID-19 (dated by TCRdb to 2018 to 2020). Regarding the complete study: Samples from collaborators originated in the United States, Italy and Spain and spanned both the acute and convalescent phases of COVID-19. The prospective study material was composed of cDNA or gDNA derived from T cells, B-cell-depleted T cells, or PBMCs. Samples came from the ongoing ImmuneRACE study (first 160 participants) plus 1,254 subjects from 6 global collaborators. HLA class I and class II types, where available, came from metadata supplied by the sample provider rather than from assay-based typing. A de-identified subject ID, COVID-19 status, age in years and sex were almost always included in the sample metadata. The repertoires were released in a freely available public database meant as a resource for research on the immune response to SARS-CoV-2. Deeply sampled blood TCRbeta repertoires from subjects exposed to, actively infected with, or recovered from COVID-19 were included in the dataset. The investigation overall reported the following: The quantity of clinical and demographic metadata differed by source and by participant and was supplied without curation.

TCRbeta CDR3 regions were amplified from genomic DNA using the immunoSEQ Assay, a bias-controlled multiplex PCR. For the original study's pipeline: The number of nucleated cells in each sample was estimated by amplification of reference gene primers within the assay. To quantify the absolute abundance of each unique TCRbeta CDR3 rearrangement, sequence reads were collapsed and filtered. For each sample, productive Simpson clonality was calculated by taking the square root of Simpson's diversity index across productive rearrangements. TCRdb obtained this table from immuneACCESS and retained in-frame rearrangements with V and J assigned. These tables miss some clones; where compared with another copy, unresolved V genes account for less than half of the shortfall, and the remainder is unexplained. D and trimming come from the DNA, and the V and J calls and clone size come from that table. The sample contains approximately 100,000 clones, more than 85% of them found a single time. Around 5.8% of the sample is taken by the ten largest.

Each collaborating institution followed its own protocols to collect whole blood in K2EDTA tubes. Collaborator samples were shipped for TCRbeta analysis as frozen whole blood, isolated PBMCs, or DNA extracted from either sample type. This clonotype was obtained from a human donor in a cohort sampled during active COVID-19. This chain is built from TRBV18 and TRBJ2-7, with 7 bases aligning to TRBD1. Source material: peripheral blood. The CDR3 has the sequence CASSPTGALDYEQYF. Here is the DNA: TGTGCCAGCTCACCTACAGGGGCGCTAGACTACGAGCAGTACTTC.